Given below is one T cell receptor beta chain in context. The sample belongs to a study of blood T cell repertoires in COVID-19. The CDR3 runs to 14 residues. J gave up 2 bases and V 5 bases, and 4 bases lay outside the gene matches. Germline V gives CDR1 MDHEN, CDR2 SYDVKM. The cohort comprised adults aged about 18 to 100 years residing in about two dozen US areas. Participants reported their clinical history, and cohort assignment relied on those reports. Under the authors' procedure: Amplification with reference gene primers provided the estimates of nucleated cell counts. TCRdb's table, derived via immunoSEQ multiplex PCR, lists solely in-frame clones and lacks some. V, J and clone size are those of that table, while D and trimming were read from the DNA. The sample yields 140,000 to 150,000 clones, more than 75% seen once.

The sequenced material came from PBMCs or T cells enriched from blood (not recorded which). The V and J genes are TRBV28 and TRBJ1-2; 8 positions match TRBD1. This clonotype was obtained from a woman between 45 and 60 years old who had recovered from COVID-19. The CDR3 is CASSSGQGNYGYTF. CDR3 nucleotides: TGTGCCAGCAGTAGCGGACAGGGAAACTATGGCTACACCTTC.